This TCR beta chain derives from a study of beta chain features in type 1 diabetes (dated by TCRdb to between 2018 and 2020). About the study as a whole: No differences in mean age, gender distribution, total cell number or subset yield were found between patients and healthy donors. A total of some 100,000,000 sorted cells were examined across all samples, and a strong correlation was observed between cell number per subset and RNA yield. The study compared the TCRB repertoires of sorted circulating CD4+ T cell subsets in recently diagnosed type 1 diabetes patients with those in matched healthy donors. Whereas all 28 donors provided naive and central memory subsets, regulatory and stem cell-like memory subsets were isolated from just 8 patients and about 8 healthy donors. What the authors observed across the whole study: Because cDNA rather than genomic DNA was sequenced, highly expressing activated cells could have been over-represented, although no difference in activation and CD3 levels was found between groups. Patients with type 1 diabetes made fewer insertions and deleted more nucleotides at VDJ recombination sites, implying thymic rearrangement abnormalities. Because small numbers of individuals were included in the HLA sub-analyses, any influence of HLA type on TCRB rearrangement was left unresolved. Naive, central memory and regulatory TCRB repertoires appeared more similar among patients than among healthy donors. In all four CD4+ subsets, TCRB CDR3 length was moderately but significantly shorter in type 1 diabetes patients. PCR might favor shorter templates, but patient and control samples were amplified and corrected together, so any skew would affect both groups equally.

For this clone: The target of this receptor is not known. No clone much larger than this one lies a single base away; base qualities are absent.

Trimming removed 2 bases from V and 5 bases from J; the gene matches leave 1 base unexplained. The CDR3 numbers 15 residues from cysteine through phenylalanine. Of the read, only the CDR3 DNA is kept; its 45 bases are in frame from base 1. The High Capacity cDNA Reverse Transcription Kit was used to reverse transcribe all of the isolated RNA, meaning that expressed TCRB transcripts were what got sequenced. Deep immunoSEQ sequencing was applied to naive, central memory and regulatory T cell samples, giving an average of roughly 3.6 million total reads per sample. Sorted cells were lysed in RLT buffer, and RNA was extracted using DNase-treated RNeasy Micro or Mini kits according to cell number. Each cell subset was processed separately to prevent cross-contamination, with patient and healthy donor samples processed together. The immunoSEQ multiplex PCR was used to amplify TCRB sequences from cDNA, generating 87-bp fragments that spanned the CDR3 region. Amplicons were sequenced on the Illumina HiSeq platform. The original pipeline was this. PCR bias was corrected computationally using synthetic template baselines, and reads within Hamming distance 2 were collapsed, with unmergeable singletons discarded. Reads were aligned to IMGT to assign V, D and J genes, CDR3 length, and insertions or deletions at six rearrangement sites. Clonotype counts were normalized to sorted cell number within each subset before computing true diversity and Gini coefficients with the tcR R package. Repertoire sharing was quantified using the overlap coefficient calculated on TCRB nucleotide sequences. Out-of-frame TCRB sequences from naive cells were analyzed to stand in for the pre-selection repertoire. Entries here come from immuneACCESS through TCRdb and include only in-frame sequences with V and J called. Some clones fail to appear in such tables; in the studies checked, an unresolved V gene covers under half of the shortfall, and the cause of the remainder is unknown. Clone size and the V and J calls come from that table; the DNA yielded D and trimming. The sample table lists hundreds of thousands of clones, over 11% of them with a count of one. Around 0.039% of the sample goes to the ten largest clones.

Each donor gave one peripheral blood draw, about 110 mL on average, collected into heparinised tubes. Using a panel that included CD45RO, CCR7, CD25, CD127, CD95 and CD27, naive, central memory, regulatory and stem cell-like memory CD4+ T cells were sorted on a BD FACSAria II. Every sorted population had a purity above 98%. PBMCs were isolated immediately by Lymphoprep density gradient centrifugation and stained directly without culture. So that batch effects would be minimized, each experiment stained and sorted samples in pairs, pairing one healthy donor with one patient. The specimen was naive CD4+ T cells from blood. The cell subset or site label, read with the paper, signifies: true naive CD4+ T cells. The TCR sequence derives from a young man in good health. This chain is built from TRBV23-1 and TRBJ1-4; 11 middle bases align to TRBD1. TRBV23-1 is an open reading frame, and its role is uncertain. The base sequence is TGCGCCAGCAGTCAAAGGACAGGGGGCAATGAAAAACTGTTTTTT. Translated, this gives CASSQRTGGNEKLFF.